Presented here are 27 T cell receptor beta chains from one specimen sequenced in a study of blood T cell repertoires in COVID-19. Sequencing was performed with immunoSEQ multiplex PCR; in TCRdb, only in-frame clones are kept and a portion is missing. The sample shows 120,000 to 150,000 clones, under 85% of them seen only once. Material: PBMCs or T cells enriched from blood (not recorded which). Receptor source: a young woman who had been exposed to COVID-19.

The gene calls are TRBV29-1 and TRBJ1-5, with D perhaps TRBD1 (5 bases). This CDR3 spans 13 amino acids. Germline values: CDR1 SQVTM, CDR2 ANQGSEA. V was cut by 3 bases and J by 0 bases, with 6 bases left in between. For the CDR3, the DNA is TGCAGCGTTGAGCAGGGTAGCAATCAGCCCCAGCATTTT. It specifies CSVEQGSNQPQHF.

This sequence joins TRBV6-5 and TRBJ1-4, with 9 bases fitting TRBD1. J lost 1 base, V lost 5 bases, and 2 bases had no gene match. This CDR3 has 15 amino acids. Looked up from germline, CDR1 is MNHEY and CDR2 is SVGAGI. The CDR3 DNA follows: TGTGCCAGCAGTAGACAGGGGGAAACTAATGAAAAACTGTTTTTT. Protein: CASSRQGETNEKLFF.

The rearrangement links TRBV19 to TRBJ2-2; possibly TRBD1 for D (5 bases). Germline lookup yields CDR1 LNHDA and CDR2 SQIVND (reference sequence). This CDR3 has 13 residues. The V gene lost 2 bases and the J gene lost 8 bases, with 9 bases spanning the gap. The CDR3 coding sequence is TGTGCCAGTAGTATAATTGGGGCTGGGGAGCTGTTTTTT. This encodes CASSIIGAGELFF.

The rearrangement links TRBV27 to TRBJ1-1; D unclear. Germline-derived CDR1 and CDR2 are MNHEY and SMNVEV (reference sequence). V lost 8 bases and J 1 base, leaving 11 bases between the germline ends. The CDR3 sequence is 13 residues long. Here the CDR3 DNA reads TGTGCCAGCCGGGGATACACGAACACTGAAGCTTTCTTT. Translated, it gives CASRGYTNTEAFF.

The CDR3 region is CASRIQSTGNTIYF. In nucleotides, the CDR3 is TGTGCCAGCCGAATACAGAGCACTGGAAACACCATATATTTT. This sequence joins TRBV7-9 and TRBJ1-3; D uncertain. The ends were cut back, 8 bases at V and 2 bases at J, with 13 bases in the middle. The CDR3 sequence is 14 residues long. Looked up from germline, CDR1 is SEHNR and CDR2 is FQNEAQ (reference sequence).

The chain combines TRBV19 with TRBJ2-7, with 11 bases lining up with TRBD1. The germline gives CDR1 LNHDA, CDR2 SQIVND (reference sequence). The length of the CDR3 is 16 residues. Germline trimming cut 3 bases from V and 2 bases from J; bases unmatched to any gene: 6. The chain's CDR3 is CASSIQGQGAPYEQYF. CDR3 bases: TGTGCCAGTAGTATTCAAGGACAGGGGGCCCCCTACGAGCAGTACTTC.

The chain recombines TRBV14 with TRBJ2-7; 9 nucleotides line up with TRBD1. Germline loops: CDR1 SGHDN, CDR2 FVKESK. Trimming took 4 bases from V and 3 from J; bases not matched to a gene: 10. The CDR3 is made up of 16 amino acids. CDR3 bases: TGTGCCAGCAGCCCCTTAGGGACAGGGTTTGACTACGAGCAGTACTTC. Its protein is CASSPLGTGFDYEQYF.

The CDR3 region is CAWSVTRDTGNTIYF. CDR3 nucleotides: TGTGCCTGGAGTGTAACCAGGGACACTGGAAACACCATATATTTT. The chain links TRBV30 to TRBJ1-3; D may be TRBD1 (6 bases). The V end lost 0 bases, the J end lost 2 bases, and 11 bases lay between the germline ends. From germline, CDR1 is GTSNPN and CDR2 SVGIG (reference sequence). The CDR3 consists of 15 residues.

This chain uses TRBV5-1 with TRBJ2-1; D perhaps matches TRBD2 (5 bases). The germline CDR1 and CDR2 sequences are SGHRS and YFSETQ. This CDR3 is 14 amino acids long. V lost 0 bases to trimming and J lost 7 bases, with 11 bases between them. The DNA of the CDR3 is TGCGCCAGCAGCTTGGAAACGGGAAGAAATGAGCAGTTCTTC. It encodes CASSLETGRNEQFF.

The chain employs TRBV10-3 and TRBJ2-7; 8 nucleotides line up with TRBD1. The V and J ends lost 6 bases and 6 bases, in that order; junction bases with no gene match: 7. This CDR3 is 13 amino acids long. Per the germline V gene, CDR1 is ENHRY and CDR2 is SYGVKD. In DNA, the CDR3 is TGTGCCATCAGGAAGACAGGGGCCGGCGAGCAGTACTTC. Translated: CAIRKTGAGEQYF.

This clone appeared a few times. The chain carries TRBV3-1 (or the pseudogene TRBV3-2) and TRBJ1-5; D gene unclear. The CDR3 extends over 15 amino acids. The V gene's germline CDR1 is LGHDT and CDR2 YNNKEL (reference sequence). Deletions cut 0 bases from V and 10 bases from J, with 16 bases between. In DNA, the CDR3 is TGTGCCAGCAGCCAAGATATGAGGATCCAAAGTCCCCAGCATTTT. Translated, it gives CASSQDMRIQSPQHF.

The chain has TRBV18 and TRBJ2-5; D possibly corresponds to TRBD1 (5 bases). The CDR3 is made up of 14 amino acids. V was cut by 6 bases and J by 5 bases, with 16 bases left in between. CDR1 and CDR2 (germline): KGHSH, LQKENI. The CDR3 region has the DNA TGTGCCAGCTCGCCGATCTGGGGCGGCGAGACCCAGTACTTC. Its translation is CASSPIWGGETQYF.

This clone was picked up a small number of times. J is TRBJ2-1 and V is TRBV4-2; TRBD2 agrees at 10 bases. The V gene end was trimmed by 3 bases and the J gene end by 5 bases; junction bases not matched to a gene: 10. Germline V gene sequence: CDR1 LGHNA, CDR2 YNFKEQ. The CDR3 totals 17 residues. The CDR3 DNA sequence: TGTGCCAGCAGCCAGGATTTTAGTAGCGGGGGGAACAATGAGCAGTTCTTC. Protein: CASSQDFSSGGNNEQFF.

The chain combines TRBV6-1 with TRBJ1-5; TRBD1 aligns across 10 bases. The CDR3 sequence is 16 residues long. V shed 3 bases, J shed 4 bases, and the junction held 6 bases outside the gene matches. Per the germline V gene, CDR1 is MNHNS and CDR2 is SASEGT. The CDR3 region is CASSEQLGQGNQPQHF. In nucleotides, the CDR3 is TGTGCCAGCAGTGAGCAATTGGGACAGGGGAATCAGCCCCAGCATTTT.

The rearrangement uses TRBV7-2 and TRBJ2-3; 9 nucleotides match TRBD2. This CDR3 has 16 amino acids. CDR1 and CDR2 from the germline V gene are SGHTA and FQGNSA. V was pared by 5 bases and J by 0 bases, with 6 bases of the junction left unmatched. CDR3 residues: CASSIGTSISTDTQYF. The CDR3 DNA reads as TGTGCCAGCAGCATCGGGACTAGCATAAGCACAGATACGCAGTATTTT.

The rearrangement links TRBV19 to TRBJ2-2, with 8 bases aligning to TRBD2. The length of the CDR3 is 13 residues. CDR1 is LNHDA, CDR2 SQIVND, per germline (reference sequence). V shed 6 bases, J shed 6 bases, and the junction held 3 bases outside the gene matches. The CDR3 spells CASRGLVAGELFF. CDR3 sequence (DNA): TGTGCCAGTAGGGGACTAGTTGCCGGGGAGCTGTTTTTT. Variable domain in full (rest from reference TRBV19 and TRBJ2-2): DGGITQSPKYLFRKEGQNVTLSCEQNLNHDAMYWYRQDPGQGLRLIYYSQIVNDFQKGDIAEGYSVSREKKESFPLTVTSAQKNPTAFYLCASRGLVAGELFFGEGSRLTVL.

This chain uses TRBV18 with TRBJ2-1; 10 bases line up with TRBD2. In germline, CDR1 is KGHSH, CDR2 LQKENI. The CDR3 length is 14 residues. Losses at the gene ends were 5 bases for V and 8 bases for J; bases not matched to a gene: 6. The CDR3 spells CASSSLAGADEQFF. The CDR3 DNA sequence: TGTGCCAGCTCATCCCTAGCGGGAGCCGATGAGCAGTTCTTC.

V usage is TRBV9 and J usage is TRBJ1-3; D may be TRBD1 (6 bases). Germline V gene data show CDR1 as SGDLS and CDR2 as YYNGEE. V was shortened by 3 bases and J by 7 bases, with 23 bases between the two germline ends. The CDR3 is 17 amino acids. The CDR3 DNA is TGTGCCAGCAGCGAGATCACAGGGACTAACGCGGCGAACACCATATATTTT. Residues: CASSEITGTNAANTIYF.

The chain recombines TRBV5-1 with TRBJ1-1; 8 bases agree with TRBD1. The CDR3 loop spans 16 amino acids. The V gene's germline CDR1 is SGHRS and CDR2 YFSETQ. V gave up 4 bases and J gave up 4 bases; unmatched junction bases: 12. CDR3: CASSPEGQGRITEAFF. The DNA of the CDR3 is TGCGCCAGCAGCCCGGAAGGACAGGGACGGATCACTGAAGCTTTCTTT.

In its sample, this clone was seen once. The chain uses TRBV5-1 and TRBJ2-5, with a tentative D call TRBD2 (6 bases). Trimming left V 2 bases short and J 4 bases short, with 21 bases between. The CDR3 extends over 17 amino acids. Germline V gives CDR1 SGHRS, CDR2 YFSETQ. The CDR3 protein is CASSFTPYGGSGETQYF. Written as DNA, the CDR3 is TGCGCCAGCAGCTTTACCCCCTACGGGGGTTCCGGAGAGACCCAGTACTTC.

The rearrangement joins TRBV5-5 to TRBJ2-2; D may be TRBD1 (6 bases). The CDR3 sequence is 15 residues long. V was trimmed by 0 bases and J by 3 bases, leaving 9 bases between them. CDR1 and CDR2 (germline): SGHKS, YYEKEE (reference sequence). The CDR3 bases are TGTGCCAGCAGCTTGGGGACAGTCTACACCGGGGAGCTGTTTTTT. Its translation is CASSLGTVYTGELFF.

This sequence joins TRBV11-2 and TRBJ1-2, with 9 positions matching TRBD1. The CDR3 has 15 amino acids. Germline lookup yields CDR1 SGHAT and CDR2 FQNNGV. V shed 4 bases and J 0 bases; nucleotides not matched to a gene: 3. This CDR3 reads CASSSGDRANYGYTF. CDR3 DNA: TGTGCCAGCAGCTCGGGGGACAGGGCTAACTATGGCTACACCTTC.

The J gene is TRBJ1-4, the V gene TRBV20-1, with D hard to call. The CDR3 extends over 10 amino acids. Germline lookup yields CDR1 DFQATT and CDR2 SNEGSKA (reference sequence). V was shortened by 4 bases and J by 6 bases, with 3 bases between the two germline ends. CDR3 residues: CSAIDEKLFF. In DNA form, the CDR3 reads TGCAGTGCTATCGATGAAAAACTGTTTTTT.

The rearrangement joins TRBV12-3 or TRBV12-4 to TRBJ1-2; no definite D call. The CDR3 consists of 13 residues. V was shortened by 6 bases and J by 2 bases, with 10 bases between the two germline ends. This CDR3 reads CASRAEWNYGYTF. The CDR3 DNA sequence: TGTGCCAGCAGGGCGGAGTGGAACTATGGCTACACCTTC.

This clone occurred a few times. The genes are TRBV14 and TRBJ2-7, with 8 positions matching TRBD2. CDR3 length: 16 residues. Germline V lookup: CDR1 SGHDN, CDR2 FVKESK. Trimming took 1 base from V and 2 from J; bases not matched to a gene: 7. The CDR3 protein is CASSQVGGVRTYEQYF. CDR3 coding DNA: TGTGCCAGCAGCCAAGTCGGGGGGGTTCGAACCTACGAGCAGTACTTC. Supplemented by reference TRBV14 and TRBJ2-7, the full variable domain reads EAGVTQFPSHSVIEKGQTVTLRCDPISGHDNLYWYRRVMGKEIKFLLHFVKESKQDESGMPNNRFLAERTGGTYSTLKVQPAELEDSGVYFCASSQVGGVRTYEQYFGPGTRLTVT.

This chain joins TRBV5-1 and TRBJ2-7; TRBD1 agrees at 9 bases. The CDR3 covers 16 residues. Germline V CDR1 and CDR2: SGHRS, YFSETQ. The V and J ends lost 4 bases and 3 bases, in that order; junction bases with no gene match: 11. CDR3 nucleotides: TGCGCCAGCAGCCTAAATAGACCGGGACAGGGCTACGAGCAGTACTTC. Amino acid sequence: CASSLNRPGQGYEQYF.

This rearrangement joins TRBV28 to TRBJ2-7, with unresolved D. V dropped 2 bases and J dropped 4 bases, with 6 bases sitting between them. The CDR3 covers 12 residues. Germline V gene data show CDR1 as MDHEN and CDR2 as SYDVKM. CDR3 DNA: TGTGCCAGCAGTTTACAGTGGTACGAGCAGTACTTC. Its protein is CASSLQWYEQYF.